This note documents a single T cell receptor (beta chain) sequence. What it binds is not known. This record comes from a study of cytomegalovirus exposure and HLA in healthy donors. Findings and limits, study-wide: Some TCR beta chains (more than 150 of them) were listed as cytomegalovirus-associated.

The primer mix had 60 Vbeta and 13 Jbeta primers. Here immunoSEQ multiplex PCR was the method, and the copy in TCRdb shows in-frame clones only, minus some. There are some 150,000 clones in the sample; 79% occur only once, and 3.5% to 4.5% lies in the top ten. V lost 6 bases and J 4 bases, leaving 10 bases between the germline ends. This CDR3 spans 13 amino acids. Germline values: CDR1 MDHEN, CDR2 SYDVKM. The sequencing input was PBMCs. The TCR was taken from a human donor in good health. The chain carries TRBV28 and TRBJ1-5; D ambiguous. Here the CDR3 reads CASSRRLNQPQHF. In DNA form, the CDR3 reads TGTGCCAGCAGCCGAAGACTTAATCAGCCCCAGCATTTT.